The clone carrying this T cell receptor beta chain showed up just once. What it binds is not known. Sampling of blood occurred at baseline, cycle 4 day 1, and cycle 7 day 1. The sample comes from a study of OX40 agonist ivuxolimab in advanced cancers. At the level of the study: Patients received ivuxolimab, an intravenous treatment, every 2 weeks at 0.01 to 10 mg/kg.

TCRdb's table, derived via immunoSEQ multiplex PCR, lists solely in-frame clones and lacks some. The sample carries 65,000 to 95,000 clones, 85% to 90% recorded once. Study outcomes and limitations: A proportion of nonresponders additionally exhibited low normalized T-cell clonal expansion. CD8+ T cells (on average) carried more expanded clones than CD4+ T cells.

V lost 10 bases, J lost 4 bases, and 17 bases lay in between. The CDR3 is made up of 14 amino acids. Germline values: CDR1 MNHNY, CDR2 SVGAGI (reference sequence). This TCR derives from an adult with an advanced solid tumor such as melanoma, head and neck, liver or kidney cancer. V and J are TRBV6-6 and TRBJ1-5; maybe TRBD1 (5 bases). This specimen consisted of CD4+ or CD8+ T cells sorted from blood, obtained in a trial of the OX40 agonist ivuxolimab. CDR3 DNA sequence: TGTGCCACCACACCAGGGAGTGTAAATCAGCCCCAGCATTTT. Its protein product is CATTPGSVNQPQHF.